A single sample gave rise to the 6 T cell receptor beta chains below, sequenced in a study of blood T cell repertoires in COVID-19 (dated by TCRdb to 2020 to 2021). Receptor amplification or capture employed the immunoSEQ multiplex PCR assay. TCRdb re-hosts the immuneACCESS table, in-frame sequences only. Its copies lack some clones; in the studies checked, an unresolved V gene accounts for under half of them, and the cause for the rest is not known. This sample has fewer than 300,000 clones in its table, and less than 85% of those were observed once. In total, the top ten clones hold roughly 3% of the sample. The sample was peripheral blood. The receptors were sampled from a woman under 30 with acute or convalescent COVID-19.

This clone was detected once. The CDR3 DNA reads as TGTGCCAGCGGTAGCGGGAGTTGGGAGACCCAGTACTTC. Its translation is CASGSGSWETQYF. The V gene is TRBV27, the J gene TRBJ2-5; TRBD2 matches 9 bases. The CDR3 totals 13 residues. The V and J ends lost 8 bases and 5 bases, in that order; junction bases with no gene match: 6. Germline CDR1 reads MNHEY; CDR2 reads SMNVEV (reference sequence).

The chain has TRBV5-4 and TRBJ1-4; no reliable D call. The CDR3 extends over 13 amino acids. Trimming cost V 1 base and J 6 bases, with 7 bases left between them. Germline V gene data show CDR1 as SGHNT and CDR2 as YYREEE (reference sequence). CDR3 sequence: CASSLLEDEKLFF. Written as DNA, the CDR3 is TGTGCCAGCAGCTTGTTGGAGGATGAAAAACTGTTTTTT.

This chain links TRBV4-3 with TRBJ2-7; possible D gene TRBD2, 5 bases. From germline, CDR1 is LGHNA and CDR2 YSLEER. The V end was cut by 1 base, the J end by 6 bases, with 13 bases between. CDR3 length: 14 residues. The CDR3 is CASSQGRSEGEQYF. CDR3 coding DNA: TGCGCCAGCAGCCAAGGTCGAAGCGAGGGCGAGCAGTACTTC.

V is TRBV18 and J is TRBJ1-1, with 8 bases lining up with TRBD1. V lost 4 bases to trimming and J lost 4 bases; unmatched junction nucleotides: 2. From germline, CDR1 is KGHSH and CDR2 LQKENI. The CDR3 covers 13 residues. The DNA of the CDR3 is TGTGCCAGCTCACTACAGGGGGGCACTGAAGCTTTCTTT. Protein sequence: CASSLQGGTEAFF. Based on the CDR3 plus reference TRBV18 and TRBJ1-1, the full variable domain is NAGVMQNPRHLVRRRGQEARLRCSPMKGHSHVYWYRQLPEEGLKFMVYLQKENIIDESGMPKERFSAEFPKEGPSILRIQQVVRGDSAAYFCASSLQGGTEAFFGQGTRLTVV.

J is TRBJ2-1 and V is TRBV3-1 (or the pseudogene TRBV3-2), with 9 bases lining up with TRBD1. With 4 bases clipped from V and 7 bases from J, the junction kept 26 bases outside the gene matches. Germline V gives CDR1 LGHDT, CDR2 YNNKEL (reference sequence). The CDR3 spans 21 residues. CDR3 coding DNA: TGTGCCAGCAGCCGGAAAGGCGGGACAGGGTGTAATGGTTGGTTTTGTAATGAGCAGTTCTTC. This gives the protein CASSRKGGTGCNGWFCNEQFF.

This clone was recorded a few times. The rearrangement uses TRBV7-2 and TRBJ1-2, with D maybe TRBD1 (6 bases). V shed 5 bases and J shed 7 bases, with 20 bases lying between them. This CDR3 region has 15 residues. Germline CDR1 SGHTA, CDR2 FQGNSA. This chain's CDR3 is CASSIMGATGGGYTF. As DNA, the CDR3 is TGTGCCAGCAGCATAATGGGGGCCACTGGGGGTGGCTACACCTTC.